This T cell receptor beta chain was obtained from a study of OX40 agonist ivuxolimab in advanced cancers. Sequencing used immunoSEQ multiplex PCR; TCRdb keeps in-frame clones, though not all of them. The table records about 60,000 clones, about 88% of them present only once. The CDR3 consists of 14 residues. Between the trimmed V and J ends, which lost 6 bases and 5 bases, there was a span of 13 bases. Germline assignment: CDR1 SNHLY and CDR2 FYNNEI. Sequenced material: CD4+ or CD8+ T cells sorted from blood, taken in a trial of the OX40 agonist ivuxolimab. The rearrangement uses TRBV2 and TRBJ1-4; unclear D gene. The sequence was obtained from an adult with an advanced solid tumor such as melanoma, head and neck, liver or kidney cancer. CDR3: CASRPFLPNEKLFF. CDR3 in DNA: TGTGCCAGCAGGCCCTTTCTTCCGAATGAAAAACTGTTTTTT.